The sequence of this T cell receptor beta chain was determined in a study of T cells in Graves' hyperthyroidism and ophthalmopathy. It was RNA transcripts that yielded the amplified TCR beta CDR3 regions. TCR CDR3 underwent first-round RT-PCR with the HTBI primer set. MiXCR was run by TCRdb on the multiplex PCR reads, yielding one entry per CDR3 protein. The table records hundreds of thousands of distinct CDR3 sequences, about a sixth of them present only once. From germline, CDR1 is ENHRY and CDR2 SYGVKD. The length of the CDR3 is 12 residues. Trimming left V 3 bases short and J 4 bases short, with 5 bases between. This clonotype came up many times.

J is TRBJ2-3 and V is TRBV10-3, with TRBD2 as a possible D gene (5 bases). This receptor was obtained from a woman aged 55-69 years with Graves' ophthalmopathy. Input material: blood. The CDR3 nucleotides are TGTGCCATCAGTGACGGGGCAGATACGCAGTATTTT. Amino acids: CAISDGADTQYF.